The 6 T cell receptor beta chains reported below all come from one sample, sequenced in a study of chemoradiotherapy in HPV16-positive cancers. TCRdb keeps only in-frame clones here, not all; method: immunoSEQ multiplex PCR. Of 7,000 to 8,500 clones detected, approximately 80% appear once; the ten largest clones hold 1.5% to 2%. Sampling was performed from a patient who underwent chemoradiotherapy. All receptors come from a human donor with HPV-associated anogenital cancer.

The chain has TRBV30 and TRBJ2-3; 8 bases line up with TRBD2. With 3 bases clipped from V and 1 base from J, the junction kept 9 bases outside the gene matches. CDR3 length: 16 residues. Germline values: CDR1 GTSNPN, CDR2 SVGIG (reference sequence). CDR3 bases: TGTGCCTGGAGGGGGGGGACTAGGGGCGGCACAGATACGCAGTATTTT. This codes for CAWRGGTRGGTDTQYF. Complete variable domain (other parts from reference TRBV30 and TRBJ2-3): SQTIHQWPATLVQPVGSPLSLECTVEGTSNPNLYWYRQAAGRGLQLLFYSVGIGQISSEVPQNLSASRPQDRQFILSSKKLLLSDSGFYLCAWRGGTRGGTDTQYFGPGTRLTVL.

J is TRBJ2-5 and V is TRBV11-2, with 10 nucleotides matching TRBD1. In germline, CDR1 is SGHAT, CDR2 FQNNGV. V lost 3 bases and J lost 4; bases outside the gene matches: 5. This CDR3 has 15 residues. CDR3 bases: TGTGCCAGCAGCTTGGGGACAGGGGTATTAGAGACCCAGTACTTC. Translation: CASSLGTGVLETQYF. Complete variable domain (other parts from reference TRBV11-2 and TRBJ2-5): EAGVAQSPRYKIIEKRQSVAFWCNPISGHATLYWYQQILGQGPKLLIQFQNNGVVDDSQLPKDRFSAERLKGVDSTLKIQPAKLEDSAVYLCASSLGTGVLETQYFGPGTRLLVL.

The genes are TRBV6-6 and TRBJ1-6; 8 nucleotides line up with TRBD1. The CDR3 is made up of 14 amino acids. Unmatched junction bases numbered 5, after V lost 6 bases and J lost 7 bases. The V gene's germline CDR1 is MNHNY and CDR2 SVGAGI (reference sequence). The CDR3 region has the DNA TGTGCCAGCAGATCGACAGGGGCCAATTCACCCCTCCACTTT. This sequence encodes CASRSTGANSPLHF.

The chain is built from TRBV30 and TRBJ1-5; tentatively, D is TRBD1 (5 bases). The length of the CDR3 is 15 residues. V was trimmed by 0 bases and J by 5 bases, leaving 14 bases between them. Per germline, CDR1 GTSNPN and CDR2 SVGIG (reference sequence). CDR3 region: CAWSVGDPRYQPQHF. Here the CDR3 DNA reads TGTGCCTGGAGTGTAGGGGACCCCCGGTATCAGCCCCAGCATTTT.

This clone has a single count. CDR3 sequence (DNA): TGTGCCAGCAGTTTAAGAGGGTCCCGGGGCGAGCAGTACTTC. Amino acid sequence: CASSLRGSRGEQYF. V is TRBV27 and J is TRBJ2-7; perhaps TRBD2 as D (5 bases). There are 14 residues in the CDR3. The V and J ends lost 2 bases and 6 bases respectively, with 14 bases between them. Per the germline V gene, CDR1 is MNHEY and CDR2 is SMNVEV (reference sequence).

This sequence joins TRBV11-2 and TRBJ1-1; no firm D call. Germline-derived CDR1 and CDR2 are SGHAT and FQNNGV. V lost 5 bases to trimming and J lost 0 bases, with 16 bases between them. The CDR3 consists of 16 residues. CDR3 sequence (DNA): TGTGCCAGCAGCAGAGACAAGGGCCGCATGAACACTGAAGCTTTCTTT. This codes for CASSRDKGRMNTEAFF. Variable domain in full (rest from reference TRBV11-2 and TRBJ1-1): EAGVAQSPRYKIIEKRQSVAFWCNPISGHATLYWYQQILGQGPKLLIQFQNNGVVDDSQLPKDRFSAERLKGVDSTLKIQPAKLEDSAVYLCASSRDKGRMNTEAFFGQGTRLTVV.